These 7 T cell receptor beta chains were sequenced from one sample in a study of blood T cell repertoires in COVID-19. Assay: immunoSEQ multiplex PCR; the TCRdb copy retains only in-frame clones and omits some. The table has roughly 150,000 clones, more than 80% seen once. Sequenced: peripheral blood. These TCRs come from a woman aged 55-69 years with active COVID-19.

The rearrangement links TRBV7-2 to TRBJ2-1, with 11 bases identical to TRBD2. V trimming: 3 bases; J trimming: 8 bases; junction bases outside the gene matches: 6. CDR3 length: 15 residues. Looked up from germline, CDR1 is SGHTA and CDR2 is FQGNSA. The CDR3 DNA is TGTGCCAGCAGCTTGCGGACTAGCGGGTCCTATGAGCAGTTCTTC. Translating gives CASSLRTSGSYEQFF.

The V and J genes are TRBV9 and TRBJ1-1; D not certain. Germline values: CDR1 SGDLS, CDR2 YYNGEE. V dropped 2 bases and J dropped 3 bases, with 20 bases sitting between them. The length of the CDR3 is 17 residues. Written as DNA, the CDR3 is TGTGCCAGCAGCGTCACGGCTAAGCAGGTAGACCACACTGAAGCTTTCTTT. It yields the protein CASSVTAKQVDHTEAFF.

The genes are TRBV28 and TRBJ1-1; 7 bases fit TRBD1. Germline V gene lookup returns CDR1 MDHEN and CDR2 SYDVKM. The ends lost 4 bases at V and 10 bases at J; junction bases unmatched: 6. This CDR3 spans 12 amino acids. The CDR3 sequence: CASSSQGLGAFF. In DNA, the CDR3 is TGTGCCAGCAGTTCACAGGGGTTGGGAGCTTTCTTT.

The genes are TRBV7-3 and TRBJ2-1, with D possibly matching TRBD2 (6 bases). This CDR3 comprises 16 residues. CDR1 is SGHTA and CDR2 is FQGTGA in the germline V gene. V was shortened by 0 bases and J by 0 bases, with 9 bases between the two germline ends. In DNA, the CDR3 is TGTGCCAGCAGCTTAACTAGCGGCCGCTCCTACAATGAGCAGTTCTTC. Residues: CASSLTSGRSYNEQFF.

The chain uses TRBV6-2 or TRBV6-3 and TRBJ1-1, with D tentatively TRBD1 (5 bases). CDR1 is MNHEY and CDR2 is SVGEGT in the germline V gene. Trimming cost V 2 bases and J 5 bases, with 15 bases left between them. The CDR3 covers 15 residues. The CDR3 here is CASSYGSQEGTEAFF. The CDR3 DNA follows: TGTGCCAGCAGTTACGGGTCACAGGAGGGAACTGAAGCTTTCTTT.

The chain employs TRBV7-2 and TRBJ2-5, with D possibly matching TRBD2 (6 bases). CDR3 size: 15 residues. Germline V gives CDR1 SGHTA, CDR2 FQGNSA. Trimming cost V 5 bases and J 1 base, with 14 bases left between them. Here the CDR3 DNA reads TGTGCCAGCAGCCCAAACGGGACTCCCCAAGAGACCCAGTACTTC. Protein: CASSPNGTPQETQYF. Full variable domain (remainder filled in from reference TRBV7-2 and TRBJ2-5): GAGVSQSPSNKVTEKGKDVELRCDPISGHTALYWYRQSLGQGLEFLIYFQGNSAPDKSGLPSDRFSAERTGGSVSTLTIQRTQQEDSAVYLCASSPNGTPQETQYFGPGTRLLVL.

The chain is built from TRBV28 and TRBJ1-2, with 9 bases matching TRBD1. CDR3 length: 18 residues. CDR1 is MDHEN and CDR2 is SYDVKM in the germline V gene. With V trimmed by 2 bases and J by 0 bases, 10 bases remained unmatched. The CDR3 nucleotides read TGTGCCAGCAGTTTAAGTGGGACAGGGTCGAGGGCTAACTATGGCTACACCTTC. This translates into CASSLSGTGSRANYGYTF.